The source of this TCR beta chain is a study of blood T cell repertoires in COVID-19. The wider study: In each case, the material was cDNA or gDNA derived from T cells, B-cell-depleted T cells, or PBMCs.

CDR3 size: 13 residues. CDR1 is WSHSY and CDR2 is SAAADI in the germline V gene. V lost 8 bases, J lost 10 bases, and 14 bases stayed unmatched. Study processing details: Estimated nucleated cell counts came from reference gene primer amplification. TCRdb's copy holds only in-frame clones and misses some; the assay was immunoSEQ multiplex PCR. From that table come the V and J calls and clone size; the DNA was used to work out D and trimming. The sample has about 74,000 clones, about 72% seen once; the top ten hold approximately 15%. The sample taken for sequencing was peripheral blood. This sequence originates from a man in his sixties or seventies with active or convalescent COVID-19. The V and J genes are TRBV10-2 and TRBJ2-7; 7 positions agree with TRBD1. CDR3 residues: CASGAGTARNQYF. CDR3 bases: TGCGCCAGCGGCGCCGGGACAGCGAGAAACCAGTACTTC.